This T cell receptor (beta chain) came from a study of T cell responses to AZD1222 COVID-19 vaccine. Turning to the study itself: Second doses at about 4 or about 12 weeks were pooled.

With respect to this clone: The antigen is unknown.

Repertoires were generated with immunoSEQ multiplex PCR, while TCRdb's copy carries only in-frame clones and drops some. The sample includes 95,000 to 150,000 clones, roughly nine tenths of them seen just once. The ends were cut back, 0 bases at V and 7 bases at J, with 9 bases in the middle. This CDR3 is 13 amino acids long. Germline V CDR1 and CDR2: MNHEY, SMNVEV (reference sequence). Overall study results and limits: It should be noted that donors were predominantly white British and more often female, and clonal diversity was possibly underestimated. Spike-specific TCR breadth and depth rose after two AZD1222 doses.

The chain is built from TRBV27 and TRBJ1-1; perhaps TRBD1 as D (5 bases). Source: peripheral blood, taken on day 0 of AZD1222 vaccination. This TCR derives from an adult in good health. The chain's CDR3 is CASSLSGTHEAFF. CDR3 nucleotide sequence: TGTGCCAGCAGTTTATCGGGGACGCATGAAGCTTTCTTT.